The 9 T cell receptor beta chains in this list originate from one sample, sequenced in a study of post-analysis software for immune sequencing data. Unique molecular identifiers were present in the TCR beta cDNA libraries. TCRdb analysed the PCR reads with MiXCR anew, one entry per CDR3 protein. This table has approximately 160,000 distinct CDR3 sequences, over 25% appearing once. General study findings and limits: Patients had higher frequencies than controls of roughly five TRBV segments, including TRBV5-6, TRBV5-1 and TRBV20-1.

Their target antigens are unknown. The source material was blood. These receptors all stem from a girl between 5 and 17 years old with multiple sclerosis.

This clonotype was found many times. CDR3 sequence (DNA): TGTGCCAGCCATCTAGTGGACTCCAATGAGCAGTTCTTC. Translating it yields CASHLVDSNEQFF. The rearrangement joins TRBV6-6 to TRBJ2-1, with TRBD2 as a possible D gene (5 bases). The CDR3 loop spans 13 amino acids. The V gene's germline CDR1 is MNHNY and CDR2 SVGAGI (reference sequence). Trimming cost V 8 bases and J 6 bases, with 14 bases left between them.

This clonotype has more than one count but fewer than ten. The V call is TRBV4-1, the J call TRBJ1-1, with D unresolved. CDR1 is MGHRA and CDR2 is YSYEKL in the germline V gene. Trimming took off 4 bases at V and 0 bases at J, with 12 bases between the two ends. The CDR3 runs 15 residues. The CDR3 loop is CASSLGTGVNTEAFF. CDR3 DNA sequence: TGCGCCAGCAGCCTAGGTACCGGGGTGAACACTGAAGCTTTCTTT.

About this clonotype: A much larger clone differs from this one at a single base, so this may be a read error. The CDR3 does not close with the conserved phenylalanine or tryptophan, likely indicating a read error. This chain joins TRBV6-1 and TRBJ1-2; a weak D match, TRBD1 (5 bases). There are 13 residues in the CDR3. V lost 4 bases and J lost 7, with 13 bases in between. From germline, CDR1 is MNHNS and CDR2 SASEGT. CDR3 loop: CASSGLLGGGYTV. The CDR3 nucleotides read TGTGCCAGCAGTGGACTGCTGGGGGGTGGCTACACCGTC.

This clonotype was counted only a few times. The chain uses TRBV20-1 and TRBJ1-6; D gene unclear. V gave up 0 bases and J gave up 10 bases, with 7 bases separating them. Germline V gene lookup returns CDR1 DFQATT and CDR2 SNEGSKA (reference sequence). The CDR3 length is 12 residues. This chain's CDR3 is CSARDQWSPLHF. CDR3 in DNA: TGCAGTGCTAGAGATCAATGGTCACCCCTCCACTTT.

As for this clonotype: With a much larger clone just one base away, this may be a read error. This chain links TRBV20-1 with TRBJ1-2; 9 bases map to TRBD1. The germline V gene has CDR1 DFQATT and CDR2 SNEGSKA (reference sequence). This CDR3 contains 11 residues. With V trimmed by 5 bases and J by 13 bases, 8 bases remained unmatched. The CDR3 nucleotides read TGCAGTGCTGAGACAGGGGGAACCTGCACCTTC. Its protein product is CSAETGGTCTF.

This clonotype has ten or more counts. The chain's CDR3 is CASSLVGVGDNGYTF. In DNA form, the CDR3 reads TGTGCCAGCAGTTTGGTGGGAGTAGGTGATAATGGCTACACCTTC. J is TRBJ1-2 and V is TRBV28, with D unclear. CDR1 is MDHEN and CDR2 is SYDVKM in the germline V gene. V lost 3 bases and J lost 6, with 17 bases in between. The CDR3 covers 15 residues.

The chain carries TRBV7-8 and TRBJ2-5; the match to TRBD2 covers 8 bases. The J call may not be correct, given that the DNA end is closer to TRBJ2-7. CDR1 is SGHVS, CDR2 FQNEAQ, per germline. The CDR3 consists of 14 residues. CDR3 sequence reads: CASSALAGPHEQYF. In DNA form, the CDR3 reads TGTGCCAGCAGCGCATTAGCGGGACCCCACGAGCAGTACTTC.

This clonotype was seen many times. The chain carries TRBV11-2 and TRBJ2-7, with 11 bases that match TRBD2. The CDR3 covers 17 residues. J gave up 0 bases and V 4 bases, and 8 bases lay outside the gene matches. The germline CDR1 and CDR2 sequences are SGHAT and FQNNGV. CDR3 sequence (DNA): TGTGCCAGCAGCTCCCTAGCGGGAGGCCGAAGCTCCTACGAGCAGTACTTC. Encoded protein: CASSSLAGGRSSYEQYF. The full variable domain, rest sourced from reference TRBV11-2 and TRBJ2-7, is EAGVAQSPRYKIIEKRQSVAFWCNPISGHATLYWYQQILGQGPKLLIQFQNNGVVDDSQLPKDRFSAERLKGVDSTLKIQPAKLEDSAVYLCASSSLAGGRSSYEQYFGPGTRLTVT.

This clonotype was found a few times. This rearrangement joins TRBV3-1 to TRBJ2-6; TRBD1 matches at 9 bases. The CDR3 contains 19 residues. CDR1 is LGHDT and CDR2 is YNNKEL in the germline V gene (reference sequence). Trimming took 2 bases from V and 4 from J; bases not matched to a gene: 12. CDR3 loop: CASSQIWTGASLGANVLTF. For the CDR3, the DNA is TGTGCCAGCAGCCAAATCTGGACAGGGGCCTCTCTGGGGGCCAACGTCCTGACTTTC.